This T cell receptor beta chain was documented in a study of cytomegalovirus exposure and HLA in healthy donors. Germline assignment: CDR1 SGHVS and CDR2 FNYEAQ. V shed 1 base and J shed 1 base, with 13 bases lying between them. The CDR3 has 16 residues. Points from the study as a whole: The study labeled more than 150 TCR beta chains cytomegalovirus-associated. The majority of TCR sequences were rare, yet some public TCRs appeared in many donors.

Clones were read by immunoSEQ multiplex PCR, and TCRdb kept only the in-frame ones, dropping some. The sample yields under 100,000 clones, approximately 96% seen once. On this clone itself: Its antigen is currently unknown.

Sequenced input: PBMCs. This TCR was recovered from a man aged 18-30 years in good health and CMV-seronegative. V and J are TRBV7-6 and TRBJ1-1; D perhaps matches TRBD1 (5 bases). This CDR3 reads CASSLVVGVGNTEAFF. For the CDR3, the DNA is TGTGCCAGCAGCTTAGTAGTAGGGGTGGGGAACACTGAAGCTTTCTTT.